The clone carrying this T cell receptor beta chain has only a few counts. The data originate from a study of blood T cell repertoires in COVID-19. Study-wide context: Acute and convalescent COVID-19 samples came from the United States, Italy and Spain.

Enrollees, roughly 18 to 90 years old, lived in some 24 US areas. Self-reported history from a screening survey and questionnaire set each donor's cohort. CDR1 is SGHVS and CDR2 is FQNEAQ in the germline V gene. V was clipped by 0 bases and J by 2 bases, with 14 bases between them. The CDR3 extends over 16 amino acids. The repertoire was sequenced with immunoSEQ multiplex PCR; TCRdb's copy has only in-frame clones and lacks some. The sample includes about 280,000 clones, 90% of them seen just once. The source material was PBMCs or T cells enriched from blood (not recorded which). V and J are TRBV7-8 and TRBJ2-7; D is possibly TRBD1 (6 bases). This sequence was found in a young woman with acute COVID-19. For the CDR3, the DNA is TGTGCCAGCAGCTTAGCAGCTGGGACACCTACCTACGAGCAGTACTTC. Amino acids: CASSLAAGTPTYEQYF.